This T cell receptor (beta chain) was documented in a study of cytomegalovirus exposure and HLA in healthy donors. General study findings and limits: In a later analysis, a missense DCLRE1C variant was linked to TCR beta V- and J-gene trimming. Later, an analysis found that common viral pathogens appeared to be linked with several of the most significant clusters.

Researchers ran the PCR with 60 Vbeta and 13 Jbeta primers. The method was immunoSEQ multiplex PCR; TCRdb's version includes in-frame clones alone and lacks a portion of them. The table lists 110,000 to 150,000 clones, around 82% of them singletons. The CDR3 loop spans 15 amino acids. The germline gives CDR1 MNHEY, CDR2 SVGAGI. After removal of 5 bases from V and 5 bases from J, the junction contained 8 bases not matched to a gene. As concerns this clone: Its antigen is currently unknown. Distinct nucleotide sequences in the sample also encode this CDR3.

Sample: PBMCs. V usage is TRBV6-5 and J usage is TRBJ2-7; TRBD2 matches at 11 bases. This TCR came from a young woman in good health and CMV-seropositive. The CDR3 nucleotides are TGTGCCAGCAGTCCGGGGCTAGCGGGGGGTAACGAGCAGTACTTC. Amino acids: CASSPGLAGGNEQYF.